Listed here is a single T cell receptor (beta chain). The data were obtained in a study of blood T cell repertoires in COVID-19. Profiled with immunoSEQ multiplex PCR; TCRdb holds only in-frame clones, not every one. Of over 95,000 clones listed, roughly 84% are singletons. Per germline, CDR1 LGHDT and CDR2 YNNKEL (reference sequence). Trimming stripped 1 base from V and 4 bases from J, with 7 bases between. The CDR3 consists of 13 residues. Sequenced: peripheral blood. The source of this sequence is a man in his 70s with active or convalescent COVID-19. The J gene is TRBJ1-1, the V gene TRBV3-1 (or the pseudogene TRBV3-2); D call uncertain. CDR3 sequence: CASSQAQFTEAFF. CDR3 bases: TGTGCCAGCAGCCAAGCCCAATTCACTGAAGCTTTCTTT.